A selection of T cell receptor beta chains follows, all from one sample in a study of T cells in Graves' hyperthyroidism and ophthalmopathy. MiXCR was run by TCRdb on the multiplex PCR reads, yielding one entry per CDR3 protein. The data hold approximately 220,000 distinct CDR3 sequences, with approximately 16% observed a single time. Sequencing used blood. Every receptor here comes from a man aged 35 to 55 with Graves' hyperthyroidism. The CDR3 runs from the conserved cysteine through the conserved F or W. The D gene is left open where the match is weak. Clone size appears in some rows only: once, few, many, or a class for an expanded clone.

J,V,size,D,DNA,CDR3
TRBJ1-3,TRBV30,many,NA,TGTGCCTGGAGTAAGGGGAGCTCGAGCTCTGGAAACACCATATATTTT,CAWSKGSSSSGNTIYF
TRBJ2-7,TRBV28,many,NA,TGTGCCAGCAGTTTAGCGGGGGCCCATCCCTACGAGCAGTACTTC,CASSLAGAHPYEQYF
TRBJ2-1,TRBV3-1,many,TRBD1,TGTGCCAGCAGCCCAACCCCTAGGCTCAGGGGGAATGAGCAGTTCTTC,CASSPTPRLRGNEQFF
TRBJ2-7,TRBV18,many,NA,TGTGCCAGCTCCCCCCTGGCGGGCGACGAGCAGTACTTC,CASSPLAGDEQYF
TRBJ2-6,TRBV3-1,NA,NA,TGTGCCAGCAGCCAAGTTGCCCGGCAGCCCCACGTCCTGACTTTC,CASSQVARQPHVLTF
TRBJ1-1,TRBV30,many,NA,TGTGCCTGGAGTGAAGGTATGCGAGCTTTCTTT,CAWSEGMRAFF
TRBJ1-4,TRBV18,many,TRBD1,TGTGCCAGCTCTAGAGGACAGGATAATGAAAAACTGTTTTTT,CASSRGQDNEKLFF
TRBJ2-2,TRBV5-1,many,NA,TGCGCCAGCAGCTTGTATGGGGGGCCCGGGGAGCTGTTTTTT,CASSLYGGPGELFF
TRBJ2-2,TRBV19,many,NA,TGTGCCAGTAGATCTAGGGGGGGGGGCGATGTTGGCGCCGGGGAGCTGTTTTTT,CASRSRGGGDVGAGELFF
TRBJ1-5,TRBV2,many,NA,TGTGCCAGCAGGGTCGGGTTAGGGAATCAGCCCCAGCATTTT,CASRVGLGNQPQHF
TRBJ1-2,TRBV7-9,NA,NA,TGTGCCAGCAGCCTCTTGGGAGGTGATAACTATGGCTACACCTTC,CASSLLGGDNYGYTF
TRBJ1-2,TRBV7-2,many,NA,TGTGCCAGCAGCTCCCACGGAAACTATGGCTACACCTTC,CASSSHGNYGYTF
TRBJ2-7,TRBV2,many,NA,TGTGCCAGCAGTAAGATCTCCCTCGAGCAGTACTTC,CASSKISLEQYF
TRBJ2-5,TRBV20-1,few,NA,TGCAGTGCTCGAGTCCCGACAAACCAAGAGACCCAGTACTTC,CSARVPTNQETQYF
TRBJ2-1,TRBV7-6,few,NA,TGTGCCAGCAGCTTCCCGGGCTGGACAGATTACAATGAGCAGTTCTTC,CASSFPGWTDYNEQFF
TRBJ1-1,TRBV19,many,NA,TGTGCCAGCCAACCAAATGGACAGCTATTGAAAGCTTTCTTT,CASQPNGQLLKAFF
TRBJ2-1,TRBV14,NA,NA,TGTGCCAGCAGCCAACTGACTGGGGAGCAGTTCTTC,CASSQLTGEQFF
TRBJ2-7,TRBV5-6,NA,NA,TGTGCCAGCAGCACCGGCAATCCCTACGAGCAGTACTTC,CASSTGNPYEQYF
TRBJ1-1,TRBV12-3/TRBV12-4,many,NA,TGTGCCAGCAGTTTTTCAGGGAACACTGAAGCTTTCTTT,CASSFSGNTEAFF
TRBJ1-5,TRBV10-3,few,NA,TGTGCCATCAGTGAGTCAGGACAGTATAATCAGCCCCAGCATTTT,CAISESGQYNQPQHF
TRBJ1-1,TRBV5-6,many,NA,TGTGCCAGCAGCTTGGGTTTGGGAGTGAACACTGAAGCTTTCTTT,CASSLGLGVNTEAFF
TRBJ2-7,TRBV5-1,many,NA,TGCGCCAGCAGCTTGGCAGTTTCCTACGAGCAGTACTTC,CASSLAVSYEQYF
TRBJ2-3,TRBV28,many,NA,TGTGCCAGCAGTTTAACCTATATGGGGGGCGCCCCCGGAGATACGCAGTATTTT,CASSLTYMGGAPGDTQYF
TRBJ1-1,TRBV9,many,NA,TGTGCCAGCAGCTTAGCGCAGGGGAACACTGAAGCTTTCTTT,CASSLAQGNTEAFF
TRBJ1-1,TRBV20-1,many,NA,TGCAGTGCTGAGTCTCGGGGTTTGAACACTGAAGCTTTCTTT,CSAESRGLNTEAFF
TRBJ1-5,TRBV2,NA,TRBD1,TGTGCCAGCAGGATTGACAGGGCTCATAATCAGCCCCAGCATTTT,CASRIDRAHNQPQHF
TRBJ1-5,TRBV30,many,NA,TGTGCCTACCGAGGACAGTCTAGCAATCAGCCCCAGCATTTT,CAYRGQSSNQPQHF
TRBJ2-2,TRBV5-1,NA,TRBD1,TGCGCCAGCAGCTATCGACAGGGGCGTACCGGGGAGCTGTTTTTT,CASSYRQGRTGELFF
TRBJ2-1,TRBV20-1,NA,NA,TGCAGTGCCCGGAGAGCCATAGCCGGCTCAAATGAGCAGTTCTTC,CSARRAIAGSNEQFF
TRBJ1-3,TRBV5-5,many,NA,TGTGCCAGCAGCTTGGGCACGATACCTGTCTCTGGAAACACCATATATTTT,CASSLGTIPVSGNTIYF
TRBJ1-1,TRBV6-1,many,TRBD1,TGTGCCATTTATGAACAGGGGGCGGCTTCTGAAGCTTTCTTT,CAIYEQGAASEAFF
TRBJ1-5,TRBV12-3/TRBV12-4,many,NA,TGTGCCAGCAGTCGCAGCGACAGCAGCAATCAGCCCCAGCATTTT,CASSRSDSSNQPQHF
TRBJ2-7,TRBV6-1,NA,TRBD1,TGTGCCAGCACGTCAGGGGGCTACGAGCAGTACTTC,CASTSGGYEQYF
TRBJ1-2,TRBV18,many,TRBD1,TGTGCCAGCTCATCGGACAGGGTCCATGGCTACACCTTC,CASSSDRVHGYTF
TRBJ1-2,TRBV20-1,many,TRBD1,TGCAGTGCTAGAGCCCAAGCCGGGACAGGGGCCTCCTATGGCTACACCTTC,CSARAQAGTGASYGYTF
TRBJ2-2,TRBV20-1,many,TRBD2,TGCAGTGCTAGGTGGGGGGGGAACACCGGGGAGCTGTTTTTT,CSARWGGNTGELFF
TRBJ1-3,TRBV7-9,NA,NA,TGTGCCAGCAGCGCAGGAATCTCTGGAAACACCATATATTTT,CASSAGISGNTIYF
TRBJ2-7,TRBV5-6,once,NA,TGTGCCAGCAGCTTATTCGCGAATGGGGCGGACGGGCGCGACGAGCAGTACTTC,CASSLFANGADGRDEQYF
TRBJ2-7,TRBV6-1,few,TRBD2,TGTGCCAGCAGGGCTGGCGGGGGAGTAACCTACGAGCAGTACTTC,CASRAGGGVTYEQYF
TRBJ1-1,TRBV9,NA,NA,TGTGCCAGCAGCGCGGAGACAGTTAACACTGAAGCTTTCTTT,CASSAETVNTEAFF
TRBJ2-3,TRBV29-1,NA,TRBD2,TGCAGCGTTGAGCCAGCGGGGAAAGATACGCAGTATTTT,CSVEPAGKDTQYF
TRBJ2-1,TRBV20-1,NA,TRBD2,TGCAGTGCTCCCAGGCGGGAGAACAATGAGCAGTTCTTC,CSAPRRENNEQFF
TRBJ1-3,TRBV5-1,few,NA,TGCGCCAGCAGCTTGGGGGGTAGATCTGGAAACACCATATATTTT,CASSLGGRSGNTIYF
TRBJ1-2,TRBV4-3,many,NA,TGCGCCAGCAGTCCGGCGCCGAAACAGGGTTTCGGCTACACCTTC,CASSPAPKQGFGYTF
TRBJ2-5,TRBV6-1,many,NA,TGTGCCAGCAGTGGCCCCCTTCAAGAGACCCAGTACTTC,CASSGPLQETQYF
TRBJ1-1,TRBV14,many,TRBD1,TGTGCCAGCAGCGGGCGAAAGGGGGCAATAGTCCCTGAAGCTTTCTTT,CASSGRKGAIVPEAFF
TRBJ2-7,TRBV6-2/TRBV6-3,few,NA,TGTGCCAGCACCGGCTTCTACGAGCAGTACTTC,CASTGFYEQYF